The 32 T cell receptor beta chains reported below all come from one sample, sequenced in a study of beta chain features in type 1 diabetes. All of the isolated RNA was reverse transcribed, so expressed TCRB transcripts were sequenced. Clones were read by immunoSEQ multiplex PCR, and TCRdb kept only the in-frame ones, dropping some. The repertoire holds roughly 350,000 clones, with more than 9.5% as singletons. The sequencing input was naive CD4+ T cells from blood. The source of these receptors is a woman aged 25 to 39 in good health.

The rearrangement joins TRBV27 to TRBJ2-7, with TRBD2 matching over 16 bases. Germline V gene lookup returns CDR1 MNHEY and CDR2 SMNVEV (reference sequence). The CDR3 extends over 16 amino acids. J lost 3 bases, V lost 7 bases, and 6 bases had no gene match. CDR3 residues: CASTGTSGRAYYEQYF. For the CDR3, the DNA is TGTGCCAGCACCGGGACTAGCGGGAGGGCTTACTACGAGCAGTACTTC.

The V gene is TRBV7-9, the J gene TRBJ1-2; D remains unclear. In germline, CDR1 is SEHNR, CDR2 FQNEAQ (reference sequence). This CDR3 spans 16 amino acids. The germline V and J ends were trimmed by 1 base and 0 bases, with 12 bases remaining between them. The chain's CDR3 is CASSLETGYSNYGYTF. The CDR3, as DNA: TGTGCCAGCAGCTTAGAGACGGGGTATTCTAACTATGGCTACACCTTC.

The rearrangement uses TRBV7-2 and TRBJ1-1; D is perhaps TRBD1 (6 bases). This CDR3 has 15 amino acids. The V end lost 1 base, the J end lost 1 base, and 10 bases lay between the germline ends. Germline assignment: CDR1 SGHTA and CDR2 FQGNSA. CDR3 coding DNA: TGTGCCAGCAGCTTAGTTCGGACAGCGAACACTGAAGCTTTCTTT. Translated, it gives CASSLVRTANTEAFF.

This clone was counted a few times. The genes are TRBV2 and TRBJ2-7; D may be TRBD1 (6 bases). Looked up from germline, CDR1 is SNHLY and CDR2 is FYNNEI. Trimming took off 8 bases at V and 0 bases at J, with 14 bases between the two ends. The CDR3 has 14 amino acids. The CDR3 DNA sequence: TGTGCCAGCGCCAGGGGCTGGGACTCCTACGAGCAGTACTTC. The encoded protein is CASARGWDSYEQYF.

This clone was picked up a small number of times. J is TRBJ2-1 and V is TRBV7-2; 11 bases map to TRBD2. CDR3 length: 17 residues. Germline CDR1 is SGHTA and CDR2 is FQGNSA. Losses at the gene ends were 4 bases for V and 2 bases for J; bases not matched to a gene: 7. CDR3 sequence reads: CASSSRTSGRAYNEQFF. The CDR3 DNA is TGTGCCAGCAGCTCACGTACTAGCGGGAGAGCCTACAATGAGCAGTTCTTC.

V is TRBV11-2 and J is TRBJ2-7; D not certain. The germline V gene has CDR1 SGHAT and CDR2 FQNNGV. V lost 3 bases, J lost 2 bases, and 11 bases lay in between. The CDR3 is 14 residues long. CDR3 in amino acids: CASSLVAGTYEQYF. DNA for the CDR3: TGTGCCAGCAGCTTGGTAGCCGGAACCTACGAGCAGTACTTC.

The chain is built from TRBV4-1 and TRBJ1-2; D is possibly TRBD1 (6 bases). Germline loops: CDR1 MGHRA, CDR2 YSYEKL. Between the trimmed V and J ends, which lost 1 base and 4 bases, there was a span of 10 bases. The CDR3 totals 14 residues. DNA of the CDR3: TGCGCCAGCAGCCAAGGGCTGACAGGCTATGGCTACACCTTC. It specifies CASSQGLTGYGYTF.

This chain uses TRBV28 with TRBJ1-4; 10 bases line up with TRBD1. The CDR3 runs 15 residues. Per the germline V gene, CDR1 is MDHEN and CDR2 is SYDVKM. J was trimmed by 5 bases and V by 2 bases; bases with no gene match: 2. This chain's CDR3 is CASSLQGQGNEKLFF. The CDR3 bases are TGTGCCAGCAGTTTACAGGGACAGGGGAATGAAAAACTGTTTTTT. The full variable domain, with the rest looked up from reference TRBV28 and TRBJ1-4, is DVKVTQSSRYLVKRTGEKVFLECVQDMDHENMFWYRQDPGLGLRLIYFSYDVKMKEKGDIPEGYSVSREKKERFSLILESASTNQTSMYLCASSLQGQGNEKLFFGSGTQLSVL.

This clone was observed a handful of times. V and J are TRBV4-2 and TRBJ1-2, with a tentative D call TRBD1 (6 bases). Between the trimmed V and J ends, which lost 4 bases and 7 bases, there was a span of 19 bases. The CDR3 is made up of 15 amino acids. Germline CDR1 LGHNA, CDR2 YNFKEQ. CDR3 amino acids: CASSPPDRNGIGYTF. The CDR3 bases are TGTGCCAGCAGCCCTCCCGACAGGAATGGAATTGGCTACACCTTC.

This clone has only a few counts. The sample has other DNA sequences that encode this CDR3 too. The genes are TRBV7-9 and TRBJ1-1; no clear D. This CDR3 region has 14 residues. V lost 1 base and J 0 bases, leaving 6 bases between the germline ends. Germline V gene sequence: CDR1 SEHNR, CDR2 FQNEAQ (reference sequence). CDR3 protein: CASSLVSVNTEAFF. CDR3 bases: TGTGCCAGCAGCTTAGTCAGTGTGAACACTGAAGCTTTCTTT.

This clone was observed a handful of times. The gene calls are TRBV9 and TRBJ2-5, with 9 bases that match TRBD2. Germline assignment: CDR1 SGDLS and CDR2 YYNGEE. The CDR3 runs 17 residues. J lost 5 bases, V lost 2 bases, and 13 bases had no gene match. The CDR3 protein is CASSVLGGSGSSETQYF. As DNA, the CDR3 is TGTGCCAGCAGCGTTCTCGGCGGTAGCGGGAGTTCCGAGACCCAGTACTTC.

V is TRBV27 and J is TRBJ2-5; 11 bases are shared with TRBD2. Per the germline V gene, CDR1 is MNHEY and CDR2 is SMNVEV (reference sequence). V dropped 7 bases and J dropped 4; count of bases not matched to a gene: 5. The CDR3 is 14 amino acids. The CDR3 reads CASTTSGSTETQYF. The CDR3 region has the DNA TGTGCCAGCACCACTAGCGGGAGCACAGAGACCCAGTACTTC.

The CDR3 DNA reads as TGTGCCTGGAGTCCGCCCCCGTCGCAACTCAACAATGAGCAGTTCTTC. This encodes CAWSPPPSQLNNEQFF. The chain carries TRBV30 and TRBJ2-1, with unresolved D. Germline V CDR1 and CDR2: GTSNPN, SVGIG (reference sequence). The CDR3 is 16 amino acids. The V and J ends lost 2 bases and 5 bases respectively, with 19 bases between them.

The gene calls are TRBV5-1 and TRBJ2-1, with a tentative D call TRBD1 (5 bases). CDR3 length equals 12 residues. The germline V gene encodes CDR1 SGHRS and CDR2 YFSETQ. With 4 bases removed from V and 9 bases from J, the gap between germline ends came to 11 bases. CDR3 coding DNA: TGCGCCAGCAGCGTCACAGGCACTGAGCAGTTCTTC. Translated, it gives CASSVTGTEQFF.

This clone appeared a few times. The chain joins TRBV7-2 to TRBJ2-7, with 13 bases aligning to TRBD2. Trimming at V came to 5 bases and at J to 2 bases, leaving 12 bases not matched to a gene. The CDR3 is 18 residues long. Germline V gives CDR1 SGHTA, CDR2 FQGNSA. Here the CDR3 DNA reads TGTGCCAGCAGCACCCTTCGATTTGGGACTAGCGGGACCTACGAGCAGTACTTC. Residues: CASSTLRFGTSGTYEQYF.

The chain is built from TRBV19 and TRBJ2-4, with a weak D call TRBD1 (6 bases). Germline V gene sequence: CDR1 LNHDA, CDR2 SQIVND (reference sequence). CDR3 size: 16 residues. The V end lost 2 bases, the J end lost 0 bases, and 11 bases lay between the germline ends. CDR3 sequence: CASSIRGQLAKNIQYF. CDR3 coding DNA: TGTGCCAGTAGTATAAGGGGACAACTAGCCAAAAACATTCAGTACTTC.

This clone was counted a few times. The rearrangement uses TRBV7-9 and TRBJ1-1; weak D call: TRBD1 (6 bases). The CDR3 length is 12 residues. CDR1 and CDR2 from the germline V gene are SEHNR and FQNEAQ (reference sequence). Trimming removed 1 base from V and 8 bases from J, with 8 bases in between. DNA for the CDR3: TGTGCCAGCAGCTTAGTTACAGGGGAAGCTTTCTTT. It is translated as CASSLVTGEAFF.

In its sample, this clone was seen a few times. CDR3 residues: CASSSRGATEAFF. CDR3 bases: TGTGCCAGCAGCTCCAGGGGGGCAACTGAAGCTTTCTTT. This sequence joins TRBV9 and TRBJ1-1, with 7 positions matching TRBD1. Germline CDR1 reads SGDLS; CDR2 reads YYNGEE. This CDR3 has 13 amino acids. The V gene end was trimmed by 4 bases and the J gene end by 5 bases; junction bases not matched to a gene: 5.

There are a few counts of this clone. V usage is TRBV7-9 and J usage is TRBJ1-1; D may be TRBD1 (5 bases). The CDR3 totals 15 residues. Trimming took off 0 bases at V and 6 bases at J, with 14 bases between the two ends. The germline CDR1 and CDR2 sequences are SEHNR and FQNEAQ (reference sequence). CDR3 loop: CASSLAGVRRSEAFF. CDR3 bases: TGTGCCAGCAGCTTAGCAGGGGTTCGGCGGTCTGAAGCTTTCTTT.

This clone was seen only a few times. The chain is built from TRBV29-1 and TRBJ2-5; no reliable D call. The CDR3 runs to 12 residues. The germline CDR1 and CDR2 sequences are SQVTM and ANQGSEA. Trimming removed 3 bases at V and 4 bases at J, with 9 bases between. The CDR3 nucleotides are TGCAGCGTTGACAGGTCTCGAGAGACCCAGTACTTC. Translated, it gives CSVDRSRETQYF.

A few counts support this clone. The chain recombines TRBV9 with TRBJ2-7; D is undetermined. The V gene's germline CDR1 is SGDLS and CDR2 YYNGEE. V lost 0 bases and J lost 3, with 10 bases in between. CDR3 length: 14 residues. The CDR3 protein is CASSVAHGDYEQYF. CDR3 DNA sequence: TGTGCCAGCAGCGTAGCTCACGGTGACTACGAGCAGTACTTC. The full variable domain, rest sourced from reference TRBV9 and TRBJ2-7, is DSGVTQTPKHLITATGQRVTLRCSPRSGDLSVYWYQQSLDQGLQFLIQYYNGEERAKGNILERFSAQQFPDLHSELNLSSLELGDSALYFCASSVAHGDYEQYFGPGTRLTVT.

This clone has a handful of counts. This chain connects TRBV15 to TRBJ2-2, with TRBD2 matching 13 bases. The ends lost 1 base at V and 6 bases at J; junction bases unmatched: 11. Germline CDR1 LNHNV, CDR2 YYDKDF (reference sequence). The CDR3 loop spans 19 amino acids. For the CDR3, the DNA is TGTGCCACCAGCAGAGTAGGGCCACCGGGACTAGCGGGACCCGGGGAGCTGTTTTTT. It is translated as CATSRVGPPGLAGPGELFF.

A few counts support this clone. This CDR3 reads CASSSGTRYF. The CDR3 DNA reads TGTGCCAGCAGTTCAGGCACGCGGTACTTC. The gene calls are TRBV28 and TRBJ2-7; D uncertain. This CDR3 comprises 10 residues. Germline assignment: CDR1 MDHEN and CDR2 SYDVKM. V was clipped by 4 bases and J by 12 bases, with 10 bases between them. The full variable domain, rest sourced from reference TRBV28 and TRBJ2-7, is DVKVTQSSRYLVKRTGEKVFLECVQDMDHENMFWYRQDPGLGLRLIYFSYDVKMKEKGDIPEGYSVSREKKERFSLILESASTNQTSMYLCASSSGTRYFGPGTRLTVT.

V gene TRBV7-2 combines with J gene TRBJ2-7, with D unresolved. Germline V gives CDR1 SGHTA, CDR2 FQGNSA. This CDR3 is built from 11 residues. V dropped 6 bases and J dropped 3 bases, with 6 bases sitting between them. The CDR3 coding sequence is TGTGCCAGCAGTAGCCGCTACGAGCAGTACTTC. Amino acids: CASSSRYEQYF. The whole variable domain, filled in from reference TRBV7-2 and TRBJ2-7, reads GAGVSQSPSNKVTEKGKDVELRCDPISGHTALYWYRQSLGQGLEFLIYFQGNSAPDKSGLPSDRFSAERTGGSVSTLTIQRTQQEDSAVYLCASSSRYEQYFGPGTRLTVT.

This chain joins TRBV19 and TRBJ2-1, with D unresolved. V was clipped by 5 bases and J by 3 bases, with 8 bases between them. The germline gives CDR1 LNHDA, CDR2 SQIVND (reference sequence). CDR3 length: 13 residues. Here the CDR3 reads CASSGQNYNEQFF. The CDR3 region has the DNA TGTGCCAGTAGTGGGCAGAACTACAATGAGCAGTTCTTC.

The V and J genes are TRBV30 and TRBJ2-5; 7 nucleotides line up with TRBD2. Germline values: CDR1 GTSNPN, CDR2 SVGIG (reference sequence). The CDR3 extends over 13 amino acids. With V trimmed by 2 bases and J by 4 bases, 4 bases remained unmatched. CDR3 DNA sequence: TGTGCCTGGAGTATGACTAGCTCAGAGACCCAGTACTTC. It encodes CAWSMTSSETQYF. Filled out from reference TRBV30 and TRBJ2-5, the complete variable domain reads SQTIHQWPATLVQPVGSPLSLECTVEGTSNPNLYWYRQAAGRGLQLLFYSVGIGQISSEVPQNLSASRPQDRQFILSSKKLLLSDSGFYLCAWSMTSSETQYFGPGTRLLVL.

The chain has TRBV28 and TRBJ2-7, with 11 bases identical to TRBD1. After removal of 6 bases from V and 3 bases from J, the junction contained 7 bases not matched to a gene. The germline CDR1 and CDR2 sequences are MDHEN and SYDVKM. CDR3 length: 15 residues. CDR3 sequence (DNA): TGTGCCAGCAGCCGCGGAGGGACAGGGGGCTACGAGCAGTACTTC. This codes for CASSRGGTGGYEQYF.

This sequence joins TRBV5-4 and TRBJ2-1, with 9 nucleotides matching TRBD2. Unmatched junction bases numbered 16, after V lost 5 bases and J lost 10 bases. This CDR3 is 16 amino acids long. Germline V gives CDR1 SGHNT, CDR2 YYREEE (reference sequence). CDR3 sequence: CASSLQERGVLGEQFF. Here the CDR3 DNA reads TGTGCCAGCAGTCTTCAGGAGCGGGGGGTCCTAGGGGAGCAGTTCTTC.

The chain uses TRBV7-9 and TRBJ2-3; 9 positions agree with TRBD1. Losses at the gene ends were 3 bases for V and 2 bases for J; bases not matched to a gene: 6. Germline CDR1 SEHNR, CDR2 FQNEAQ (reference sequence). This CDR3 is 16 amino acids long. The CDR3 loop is CASSLPGQGYTDTQYF. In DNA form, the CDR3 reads TGTGCCAGCAGCTTGCCGGGACAGGGATACACAGATACGCAGTATTTT.

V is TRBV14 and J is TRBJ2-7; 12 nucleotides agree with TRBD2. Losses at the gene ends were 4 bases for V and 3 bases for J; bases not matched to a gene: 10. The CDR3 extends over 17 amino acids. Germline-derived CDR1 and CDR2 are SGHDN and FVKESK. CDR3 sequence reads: CASSPGRGLAGSYEQYF. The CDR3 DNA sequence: TGTGCCAGCAGCCCCGGGAGAGGACTAGCGGGAAGCTACGAGCAGTACTTC. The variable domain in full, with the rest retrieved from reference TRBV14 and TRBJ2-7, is EAGVTQFPSHSVIEKGQTVTLRCDPISGHDNLYWYRRVMGKEIKFLLHFVKESKQDESGMPNNRFLAERTGGTYSTLKVQPAELEDSGVYFCASSPGRGLAGSYEQYFGPGTRLTVT.

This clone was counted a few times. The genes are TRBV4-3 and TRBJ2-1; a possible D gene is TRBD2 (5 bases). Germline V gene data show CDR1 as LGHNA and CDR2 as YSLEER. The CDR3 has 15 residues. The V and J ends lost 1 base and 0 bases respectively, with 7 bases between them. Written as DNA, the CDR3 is TGCGCCAGCAGCCAAGCCCGGGGCTCCTACAATGAGCAGTTCTTC. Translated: CASSQARGSYNEQFF.

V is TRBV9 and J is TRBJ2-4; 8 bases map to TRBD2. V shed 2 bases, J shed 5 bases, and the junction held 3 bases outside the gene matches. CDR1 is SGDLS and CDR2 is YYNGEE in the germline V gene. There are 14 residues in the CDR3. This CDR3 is CASSVTSEQNIQYF. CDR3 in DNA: TGTGCCAGCAGCGTGACTAGCGAGCAAAACATTCAGTACTTC.